This entry concerns a single T cell receptor beta chain. Its antigen is currently not known. Base qualities were left out, and no much larger clone turns up one base away. The data were obtained in a study of T-cell reconstitution after alpha-beta-depleted transplantation in children (dated by TCRdb to 2016 to 2018). As for the study more broadly: Using TCR repertoire profiling, the study followed T-cell immune reconstitution in a quantitative way in children after TCRalphabeta/CD19-depleted allogeneic hematopoietic cell transplantation.

Broad study findings and their caveats: The apparently early alphabetaT-cell count recovery about two months after transplant was reportedly dependent on only several hundred rapidly expanded clones derived from non-depleted graft cells. The high TCRbeta diversity at day 60 in some patients was ascribed to recipient T cells and intrathymic progenitors that had survived conditioning. The frequencies of hyperexpanded clones fell over the following months, and after one year, T-cell counts and TCRbeta diversity were mostly attributed to newly produced T cells.

The germline V gene (reference sequence) yields LGHDT for CDR1 and YNNKEL for CDR2. V is pared back by 4 bases and J by 1 base, with 11 bases lying between the germline termini. From the cysteine up to the phenylalanine, the CDR3 has a length of 16 residues. This entry keeps only the CDR3 DNA: 48 bases, framed from base 1. The treatment or condition label corresponds to: allogeneic hematopoietic cell transplantation with graft depleted of TCRalphabeta T cells and CD19 B cells. The children who served as transplant recipients had been given grafts of TCRalphabeta/CD19-depleted allogeneic hematopoietic cells. Library preparation employed PCR. TCRdb names Illumina HiSeq 2500 as the instrument used. TCR library preparation used molecular barcoding, with unique molecular identifiers applied to normalize quantification of the TCRbeta repertoire. Using fastp trimming at Q25 and MiXCR clonotype assembly, TCRdb reanalyzed the public sequencing data and kept in-frame beta chains. Every entry covers one CDR3 protein and lists the most common genes and DNA from its rows. The sample table shows 250,000 to 300,000 distinct CDR3 sequences, and around 10% are seen once. Around 20% of the sample is taken by the ten largest.

In this chain, TRBV3-1 is recombined with TRBJ2-6; the best D guess is TRBD2, with 5 bases matching. The source is a male patient aged 2-9 years who had a stem cell transplant for chronic granulomatous disease, so the T cells may come from the graft donor. The specimen was peripheral blood, collected 180 days after TCRalphabeta/CD19-depleted stem cell transplant. The DNA sequence follows: TGTGCCAGCAGCCCACTAGGACTGTCTGGGGCCAACGTCCTGACTTTC. The resulting protein is CASSPLGLSGANVLTF.